A selection of T cell receptor beta chains follows, all from one sample in a study of T cell responses to AZD1222 COVID-19 vaccine. Assay used: immunoSEQ multiplex PCR; TCRdb lists only in-frame clones, some missing. Found here are 80,000 or so clones, around four fifths of them singletons; the top ten hold roughly 3.1%. The input for sequencing was peripheral blood, taken on day 0 of AZD1222 vaccination. All receptors derive from an adult in good health. CDR3s include the opening cysteine and the closing phenylalanine or tryptophan. D genes are given only for firm matches. Clone size is stated in some rows and not others, as once, few, many or a class when expanded.

>TRBV7-9|NA|17|NA|TRBJ1-3
CASSINPGRISGNTIYF
TGTGCCAGCAGCATAAACCCAGGCCGAATCTCTGGAAACACCATATATTTT
>TRBV9|NA|14|NA|TRBJ2-7
CASSPDPGAYEQYF
TGTGCCAGCAGCCCCGACCCGGGGGCCTACGAGCAGTACTTC
>TRBV21-1|NA|16|once|TRBJ2-7
CASSKGREETDYEQYF
TGTGCCAGCAGCAAGGGGAGGGAAGAAACGGACTACGAGCAGTACTTC
>TRBV5-5|NA|12|NA|TRBJ2-7
CASSPGRAEQYF
TGTGCCAGCAGCCCGGGCAGGGCCGAGCAGTACTTC
>TRBV27|NA|16|NA|TRBJ1-1
CASSFIGGGPTSEAFF
TGTGCCAGCAGCTTTATCGGAGGGGGACCTACCTCTGAAGCTTTCTTT
>TRBV4-3|TRBD1|15|NA|TRBJ1-1
CASSQSDRQNTEAFF
TGCGCCAGCAGCCAGTCGGACAGGCAGAACACTGAAGCTTTCTTT
>TRBV4-1|TRBD2|14|NA|TRBJ2-1
CASSQVGGLDEQFF
TGCGCCAGCAGCCAAGTGGGAGGGCTGGATGAGCAGTTCTTC
>TRBV5-6|NA|12|once|TRBJ2-7
CASSYTSYEQYF
TGTGCCAGCAGCTATACTTCCTACGAGCAGTACTTC
>TRBV30|NA|13|NA|TRBJ1-4
CAWRRGSDEKLFF
TGTGCCTGGAGGAGGGGAAGTGATGAAAAACTGTTTTTT
>TRBV29-1|NA|14|NA|TRBJ1-2
CSVDSPGLNYGYTF
TGCAGCGTTGATAGTCCGGGCCTTAACTATGGCTACACCTTC
>TRBV4-3|NA|16|NA|TRBJ1-1
CASSQDWAEGNTEAFF
TGCGCCAGCAGCCAAGATTGGGCGGAGGGGAACACTGAAGCTTTCTTT
>TRBV5-1|NA|15|NA|TRBJ2-7
CASSFERTDSYEQYF
TGCGCCAGCAGCTTCGAAAGGACTGACTCCTACGAGCAGTACTTC
>TRBV2|NA|17|few|TRBJ2-1
CASSPGPPSGGGNEQFF
TGTGCCAGCAGTCCTGGCCCCCCGTCAGGTGGTGGGAATGAGCAGTTCTTC
>TRBV11-2|NA|15|NA|TRBJ2-2
CASSFLGANTGELFF
TGTGCCAGCAGCTTTCTTGGGGCGAACACCGGGGAGCTGTTTTTT
>TRBV7-2|TRBD1|15|NA|TRBJ2-7
CASSLVGQGAYEQYF
TGTGCCAGCAGCTTAGTTGGTCAGGGGGCCTACGAGCAGTACTTC
>TRBV29-1|NA|10|NA|TRBJ2-3
CSVGPDTQYF
TGCAGCGTTGGGCCAGATACGCAGTATTTT
>TRBV6-2/TRBV6-3|NA|14|NA|TRBJ1-2
CASSYLPGPYGYTF
TGTGCCAGCAGTTACCTTCCAGGGCCCTATGGCTACACCTTC
>TRBV7-2|TRBD1|15|NA|TRBJ1-6
CASQGESSYNSPLHF
TGTGCCAGTCAGGGGGAGAGCTCCTATAATTCACCCCTCCACTTT
>TRBV10-3|TRBD2|14|few|TRBJ2-7
CAISETSGSYEQYF
TGTGCCATCAGTGAGACTAGCGGATCCTACGAGCAGTACTTC
>TRBV27|TRBD2|19|NA|TRBJ2-1
CASSLISSGGRPLDNEQFF
TGTGCCAGCAGTTTGATTTCTAGCGGGGGGCGCCCCCTGGACAATGAGCAGTTCTTC
>TRBV2|TRBD1|15|NA|TRBJ1-2
CASSERGRGRDGYTF
TGTGCCAGCAGTGAAAGGGGAAGGGGGCGCGACGGCTACACCTTC
>TRBV5-8|NA|13|NA|TRBJ1-5
CASSLGSGQPQHF
TGTGCCAGCAGCTTGGGTAGCGGACAGCCCCAGCATTTT
>TRBV7-9|TRBD1|19|NA|TRBJ2-7
CASSLPLYAATGGPYEQYF
TGTGCCAGCAGCTTACCCCTCTATGCTGCGACAGGGGGCCCCTACGAGCAGTACTTC
>TRBV30|TRBD1|15|NA|TRBJ2-7
CAWSRDRKISYEQYF
TGTGCCTGGAGCCGGGACAGAAAGATCTCCTACGAGCAGTACTTC
>TRBV5-1|NA|14|NA|TRBJ1-2
CASSLAEGSYGYTF
TGCGCCAGCAGCTTGGCCGAGGGGTCCTATGGCTACACCTTC
>TRBV12-3/TRBV12-4|NA|12|NA|TRBJ1-2
CASSLSGSDYTF
TGTGCCAGCAGTTTATCCGGGAGCGACTACACCTTC
>TRBV7-3|TRBD1|16|NA|TRBJ2-1
CASSLSTGQNYNEQFF
TGTGCCAGCAGCTTATCCACGGGACAGAATTACAATGAGCAGTTCTTC
>TRBV7-2|NA|15|NA|TRBJ1-1
CASSLTRQGNTEAFF
TGTGCCAGCAGCTTAACCCGCCAGGGGAACACTGAAGCTTTCTTT
>TRBV5-4|NA|15|NA|TRBJ1-2
CASSLAGAGNYGYTF
TGTGCCAGCAGCTTAGCGGGGGCAGGCAACTATGGCTACACCTTC
>TRBV29-1|TRBD1|13|NA|TRBJ1-1
CSVDDRENTEAFF
TGCAGCGTTGACGACAGGGAGAACACTGAAGCTTTCTTT
>TRBV6-5|TRBD2|16|NA|TRBJ2-7
CASSYSWRGALYEQYF
TGTGCCAGCAGTTATTCCTGGCGGGGGGCTCTCTACGAGCAGTACTTC
>TRBV4-1|NA|18|NA|TRBJ1-2
CASSQGRSGGTSNYGYTF
TGCGCCAGCAGCCAAGGACGATCGGGTGGGACATCCAACTATGGCTACACCTTC
>TRBV18|NA|13|NA|TRBJ1-5
CASSKDSDQPQHF
TGTGCCAGCTCAAAGGACAGCGATCAGCCCCAGCATTTT
>TRBV3-1/TRBV3-2|NA|16|few|TRBJ1-5
CASSQDLRGGNQPQHF
TGTGCCAGCAGCCAAGATCTCAGGGGAGGAAATCAGCCCCAGCATTTT
>TRBV4-3|TRBD2|14|NA|TRBJ2-7
CASSPSGRAYEQYF
TGCGCCAGCAGCCCGAGCGGGAGGGCCTACGAGCAGTACTTC
>TRBV9|TRBD2|16|NA|TRBJ2-3
CASSAPGLAGADTQYF
TGTGCCAGCAGCGCCCCGGGACTAGCGGGAGCAGATACGCAGTATTTT
>TRBV3-1/TRBV3-2|TRBD1|16|NA|TRBJ1-4
CASSQVSGGANEKLFF
TGTGCCAGCAGCCAAGTTTCAGGGGGGGCTAATGAAAAACTGTTTTTT
>TRBV7-2|NA|13|NA|TRBJ2-1
CASSLGHWGEQFF
TGTGCCAGCAGCTTAGGGCATTGGGGTGAGCAGTTCTTC
>TRBV7-8|TRBD1|14|NA|TRBJ2-7
CASSFGQAPYEQYF
TGTGCCAGCAGCTTTGGACAGGCGCCCTACGAGCAGTACTTC
>TRBV2|TRBD2|14|NA|TRBJ2-5
CASRGLAGAETQYF
TGTGCCAGCAGAGGACTAGCGGGAGCGGAGACCCAGTACTTC
>TRBV7-2|TRBD1|14|NA|TRBJ1-5
CASSKDRGNQPQHF
TGTGCCAGCAGCAAGGACAGGGGCAATCAGCCCCAGCATTTT
>TRBV5-6|NA|13|NA|TRBJ1-3
CASSLPGGNTIYF
TGTGCCAGCAGCTTGCCAGGGGGAAACACCATATATTTT
>TRBV7-2|TRBD1|16|NA|TRBJ1-2
CASSLVARTGTVGYTF
TGTGCCAGCAGCTTAGTCGCTCGGACAGGCACCGTTGGCTACACCTTC
>TRBV12-3/TRBV12-4|NA|13|NA|TRBJ1-5
CASSFDSNQPQHF
TGTGCCAGCAGTTTCGATAGCAATCAGCCCCAGCATTTT
>TRBV12-3/TRBV12-4|NA|13|NA|TRBJ2-3
CASSRPDTDTQYF
TGTGCCAGCAGCCGGCCTGACACAGATACGCAGTATTTT
>TRBV2|TRBD2|15|NA|TRBJ2-2
CASSSSGRDTGELFF
TGTGCCAGCAGTTCTAGCGGGAGGGACACCGGGGAGCTGTTTTTT
>TRBV3-1/TRBV3-2|NA|14|NA|TRBJ2-7
CASSQGGGVDEQYF
TGTGCCAGCAGCCAAGGCGGCGGGGTAGACGAGCAGTACTTC
>TRBV19|TRBD1|17|few|TRBJ1-5
CASSRRRGQDSNQPQHF
TGTGCCAGCTCACGCCGTCGGGGACAGGATAGCAATCAGCCCCAGCATTTT
>TRBV30|NA|11|NA|TRBJ2-7
CAWTQGFEQYF
TGTGCCTGGACACAGGGTTTCGAGCAGTACTTC
>TRBV12-5|NA|15|few|TRBJ2-5
CASGPPGPLGETQYF
TGTGCTAGTGGACCCCCGGGGCCCCTCGGGGAGACCCAGTACTTC
>TRBV5-6|NA|15|NA|TRBJ1-1
CASSPQGNGWSEAFF
TGTGCCAGCAGCCCACAGGGTAATGGTTGGTCTGAAGCTTTCTTT
>TRBV10-3|NA|13|NA|TRBJ2-1
CAISEPSDNEQFF
TGTGCCATCAGTGAACCCAGTGACAATGAGCAGTTCTTC
>TRBV14|TRBD1|15|NA|TRBJ2-7
CASRDSGTGVYEQYF
TGTGCCAGCAGAGATTCCGGGACAGGGGTTTACGAGCAGTACTTC
>TRBV5-1|TRBD2|15|once|TRBJ2-3
CASSPTSGGPDTQYF
TGCGCCAGCAGCCCGACTAGCGGGGGACCAGATACGCAGTATTTT
>TRBV5-4|TRBD2|18|NA|TRBJ2-7
CASRHSGRGAGADYEQYF
TGTGCCAGCAGGCACTCGGGGCGAGGGGCGGGAGCAGACTACGAGCAGTACTTC
>TRBV5-1|NA|14|NA|TRBJ1-3
CASSLRGPGNTIYF
TGCGCCAGCAGCTTGCGGGGGCCTGGAAACACCATATATTTT
>TRBV4-1|NA|15|NA|TRBJ2-3
CASSQDVTDLDTQYF
TGCGCCAGCAGCCAAGACGTAACGGATTTAGATACGCAGTATTTT
>TRBV7-2|TRBD1|14|NA|TRBJ1-1
CASSSTWRGGVAFF
TGTGCCAGCAGCTCGACGTGGAGAGGGGGCGTAGCTTTCTTT
>TRBV7-9|NA|16|NA|TRBJ1-1
CASSPRGQGLNTEAFF
TGTGCCAGCAGCCCCCGGGGGCAGGGATTGAACACTGAAGCTTTCTTT